These 16 T cell receptor beta chains were all obtained from the same sample, sequenced in a study of Ad26.COV2.S vaccination and SARS-CoV-2 variants. Profiling relied on immunoSEQ multiplex PCR, and the TCRdb table lists in-frame clones only, not all of them. This repertoire shows some 420,000 clones, 88% found once; its top ten account for approximately 4%. The treatment is: roughly 19 received Ad26.COV2.S at low or high dose, single or two shots; about 5 received placebo; per-sample allocation not given. On day 63 after the first injection, vaccine and placebo recipients gave samples. The sample was peripheral blood, taken in a trial of Ad26.COV2.S vaccine versus placebo. These receptor sequences come from a person between 18 and 65 years old who received the Ad26.COV2.S COVID-19 vaccine or a placebo.

This chain connects TRBV7-8 to TRBJ2-6; 11 bases are a match to TRBD1. Germline V CDR1 and CDR2: SGHVS, FQNEAQ. V lost 5 bases, J lost 0 bases, and 6 bases stayed unmatched. CDR3 size: 18 residues. In DNA, the CDR3 is TGTGCCAGCAGCAAGGACAGGGGGCGTTACTCTGGGGCCAACGTCCTGACTTTC. Protein product: CASSKDRGRYSGANVLTF.

For this clone: This same CDR3 is encoded by further DNA sequences in the sample. The CDR3 nucleotides are TGTGCCAGCAGTCCGGGCACCACAGATACGCAGTATTTT. Translating it yields CASSPGTTDTQYF. The rearrangement uses TRBV12-3 or TRBV12-4 and TRBJ2-3; D not resolved. The CDR3 has 13 residues. V gave up 5 bases and J gave up 2 bases, with 8 bases separating them.

This clone appeared a few times. The gene calls are TRBV30 and TRBJ1-2; D ambiguous. The CDR3 runs to 12 residues. Germline V gene lookup returns CDR1 GTSNPN and CDR2 SVGIG (reference sequence). V was trimmed by 4 bases and J by 2 bases, leaving 8 bases between them. The CDR3 DNA follows: TGTGCCTGGAATTCCGGGAACTATGGCTACACCTTC. Its protein product is CAWNSGNYGYTF.

As for this clone: The DNA is left out, because the CDR3 cannot be placed on it with certainty; the CDR3 is given as TCRdb lists it. V gene TRBV19 combines with J gene TRBJ2-7. The CDR3 adds up to 14 amino acids, both ends counted. Germline V gives CDR1 LNHDA, CDR2 SQIVND (reference sequence). This CDR3 reads CASSSGAPSYEQYF.

V and J are TRBV3-1 (or the pseudogene TRBV3-2) and TRBJ2-7; D possibly corresponds to TRBD2 (5 bases). CDR1 and CDR2 (germline): LGHDT, YNNKEL (reference sequence). This CDR3 contains 11 residues. The V and J ends lost 1 base and 7 bases respectively, with 5 bases between them. The CDR3 here is CASSQAGEQYF. The CDR3 coding sequence is TGTGCCAGCAGCCAAGCGGGAGAGCAGTACTTC.

The chain couples TRBV5-6 to TRBJ2-3; 8 bases align to TRBD2. This CDR3 region has 15 residues. Germline V gene data show CDR1 as SGHDT and CDR2 as YYEEEE. V was pared by 3 bases and J by 0 bases, with 3 bases of the junction left unmatched. Written as DNA, the CDR3 is TGTGCCAGCAGCTCCTCTAGCGGGAGCACAGATACGCAGTATTTT. It is translated as CASSSSSGSTDTQYF. The whole variable domain, filled in from reference TRBV5-6 and TRBJ2-3, reads DAGVTQSPTHLIKTRGQQVTLRCSPKSGHDTVSWYQQALGQGPQFIFQYYEEEERQRGNFPDRFSGHQFPNYSSELNVNALLLGDSALYLCASSSSSGSTDTQYFGPGTRLTVL.

The genes are TRBV7-2 and TRBJ2-7; no firm D call. The CDR3 extends over 13 amino acids. V shed 1 base and J shed 3 bases, with 7 bases lying between them. Germline CDR1 reads SGHTA; CDR2 reads FQGNSA. For the CDR3, the DNA is TGTGCCAGCAGCTTAGGAGTAGTCTACGAGCAGTACTTC. Residues: CASSLGVVYEQYF.

This sequence joins TRBV5-6 and TRBJ2-3, with 8 bases lining up with TRBD2. V lost 4 bases, J lost 2 bases, and 6 bases stayed unmatched. There are 15 residues in the CDR3. Germline values: CDR1 SGHDT, CDR2 YYEEEE. The CDR3 here is CASSALAELTDTQYF. CDR3 coding DNA: TGTGCCAGCAGCGCACTAGCGGAACTCACAGATACGCAGTATTTT. The full variable domain, in which reference TRBV5-6 and TRBJ2-3 provide the parts outside the CDR3, is DAGVTQSPTHLIKTRGQQVTLRCSPKSGHDTVSWYQQALGQGPQFIFQYYEEEERQRGNFPDRFSGHQFPNYSSELNVNALLLGDSALYLCASSALAELTDTQYFGPGTRLTVL.

This chain uses TRBV11-2 with TRBJ2-7; 11 bases match TRBD1. The germline CDR1 and CDR2 sequences are SGHAT and FQNNGV. The CDR3 is made up of 14 amino acids. With 4 bases clipped from V and 2 bases from J, the junction kept 1 base outside the gene matches. The CDR3 region is CASSWDRGTYEQYF. Here the CDR3 DNA reads TGTGCCAGCAGCTGGGACAGGGGGACCTACGAGCAGTACTTC.

J is TRBJ2-3 and V is TRBV5-1; D unresolved. The CDR3 extends over 15 amino acids. Germline CDR1 SGHRS, CDR2 YFSETQ. Between the trimmed V and J ends, which lost 0 bases and 1 base, there was a span of 9 bases. The CDR3 coding sequence is TGCGCCAGCAGCTTGGTAGCCCCTGGCACAGATACGCAGTATTTT. This codes for CASSLVAPGTDTQYF.

V usage is TRBV27 and J usage is TRBJ2-5; D may be TRBD2 (7 bases). The V and J ends lost 5 bases and 5 bases respectively, with 30 bases between them. Per germline, CDR1 MNHEY and CDR2 SMNVEV (reference sequence). The CDR3 contains 19 residues. In DNA form, the CDR3 reads TGTGCCAGCAGTCCGTCCGCCCCCTCTCTGGGGGGGCCTTTTGAGACCCAGTACTTC. It encodes CASSPSAPSLGGPFETQYF.

The chain combines TRBV6-5 with TRBJ1-3; D remains ambiguous. Germline CDR1 reads MNHEY; CDR2 reads SVGAGI. V shed 0 bases and J shed 4 bases, with 4 bases lying between them. The CDR3 totals 13 residues. The CDR3 loop reads CASSYSWGNTIYF. For the CDR3, the DNA is TGTGCCAGCAGTTACTCCTGGGGAAACACCATATATTTT.

The rearrangement links TRBV7-2 to TRBJ1-4; D remains unclear. V was cut by 4 bases and J by 0 bases, with 9 bases left in between. The germline gives CDR1 SGHTA, CDR2 FQGNSA. The CDR3 spans 15 residues. In nucleotides, the CDR3 is TGTGCCAGCAGCTCCTACAGTGCAACTAATGAAAAACTGTTTTTT. The encoded protein is CASSSYSATNEKLFF.

The genes are TRBV7-8 and TRBJ1-4; possibly TRBD1 for D (5 bases). The germline V gene encodes CDR1 SGHVS and CDR2 FQNEAQ. CDR3 length: 15 amino acids. V was shortened by 5 bases and J by 2 bases, with 12 bases between the two germline ends. CDR3 residues: CASSMGRATNEKLFF. The CDR3 DNA follows: TGTGCCAGCAGCATGGGACGGGCGACTAATGAAAAACTGTTTTTT.

The V call is TRBV28, the J call TRBJ2-5; 8 bases match TRBD2. CDR1 and CDR2 (germline): MDHEN, SYDVKM. Trimming cost V 9 bases and J 5 bases; bases outside gene matches: 11. CDR3 size: 14 residues. The CDR3 loop reads CASTGGRFGETQYF. As DNA, the CDR3 is TGTGCCAGTACGGGGGGGCGGTTCGGGGAGACCCAGTACTTC.

The V call is TRBV2, the J call TRBJ2-3, with 7 bases matching TRBD2. The junction had 15 bases not matched to a gene; V was cut back by 0 bases and J by 6 bases. The CDR3 is 18 residues long. Germline V gene data show CDR1 as SNHLY and CDR2 as FYNNEI. The CDR3 nucleotides read TGTGCCAGCAGTGAAGCCCCCCTAGCGGTGCCCACCCGTGATACGCAGTATTTT. Its translation: CASSEAPLAVPTRDTQYF. Combining the CDR3 with reference TRBV2 and TRBJ2-3 gives the whole variable domain EPEVTQTPSHQVTQMGQEVILRCVPISNHLYFYWYRQILGQKVEFLVSFYNNEISEKSEIFDDQFSVERPDGSNFTLKIRSTKLEDSAMYFCASSEAPLAVPTRDTQYFGPGTRLTVL.